Below, 22 T cell receptor beta chains from the same sample are listed, as sequenced in a study of T cells after yellow fever vaccination. TCRdb processed the 5' RACE reads anew with MiXCR; each CDR3 protein has one entry. Among 200,000 to 300,000 distinct CDR3 sequences listed, over 10% were seen once. Sequenced material: CD4+ T cells sorted from PBMCs, taken 45 days after the yellow fever booster vaccination. These receptors were collected from a man aged 25 to 45 who received the YFV17D yellow fever vaccine.

The chain has TRBV5-6 and TRBJ2-1, with D tentatively TRBD1 or TRBD2 (5 bases each). V lost 2 bases and J 2 bases, leaving 17 bases between the germline ends. The CDR3 covers 17 residues. CDR1 is SGHDT and CDR2 is YYEEEE in the germline V gene. Here the CDR3 DNA reads TGTGCCAGCAGCTTCCCCACGCCGGGACCCCCCTACAATGAGCAGTTCTTC. Translation: CASSFPTPGPPYNEQFF.

This clonotype appeared a few times. The chain couples TRBV5-6 to TRBJ2-5; TRBD1 or TRBD2 may be the D gene (5 bases each). From germline, CDR1 is SGHDT and CDR2 YYEEEE. V lost 4 bases and J lost 5, with 18 bases in between. The length of the CDR3 is 15 residues. For the CDR3, the DNA is TGTGCCAGCAGCCCGGGACCAGGAGTAAGCGAGACCCAGTACTTC. It is translated as CASSPGPGVSETQYF.

The V gene is TRBV2, the J gene TRBJ2-7; D unclear. Between the trimmed V and J ends, which lost 7 bases and 5 bases, there was a span of 21 bases. Germline values: CDR1 SNHLY, CDR2 FYNNEI. This CDR3 is built from 15 residues. CDR3 sequence: CASKVWLGRGDEQYF. Here the CDR3 DNA reads TGTGCCAGCAAGGTCTGGCTGGGTCGCGGTGACGAGCAGTACTTC.

This clonotype was observed a handful of times. This chain uses TRBV4-3 with TRBJ2-1; 9 bases agree with TRBD2. The CDR3 loop spans 14 amino acids. The V gene's germline CDR1 is LGHNA and CDR2 YSLEER. Trimming took 6 bases from V and 8 from J; bases not matched to a gene: 8. CDR3 nucleotides: TGCGCCAGCAGACCAGCGGGAGGACGCGATGAGCAGTTCTTC. Its protein is CASRPAGGRDEQFF.

This clonotype was counted only a few times. The rearrangement uses TRBV5-1 and TRBJ2-1; 7 bases are a match to TRBD1. The V gene's germline CDR1 is SGHRS and CDR2 YFSETQ. The CDR3 extends over 19 amino acids. V trimming: 0 bases; J trimming: 0 bases; junction bases outside the gene matches: 12. The CDR3: CASSLARGQLLSSYNEQFF. DNA of the CDR3: TGCGCCAGCAGCTTGGCCAGGGGACAGCTCCTAAGCTCCTACAATGAGCAGTTCTTC.

The chain uses TRBV20-1 and TRBJ2-2; D not certain. The CDR3 runs 14 residues. Germline assignment: CDR1 DFQATT and CDR2 SNEGSKA (reference sequence). The CDR3 spells CSALLNLNTGELFF. Here the CDR3 DNA reads TGCAGCGCGCTGCTCAACCTAAACACCGGGGAGCTGTTTTTT.

The chain combines TRBV6-1 with TRBJ2-7; D is ambiguous. The CDR3 has 14 residues. Trimming left V 6 bases short and J 6 bases short, with 18 bases between. Germline-derived CDR1 and CDR2 are MNHNS and SASEGT. Here the CDR3 DNA reads TGTGCCAGCAGCCCCGATCCGGCCTGGGGCGAGCAGTACTTC. Protein sequence: CASSPDPAWGEQYF.

This clonotype was detected a few times. CDR3 DNA: TGTGCCAGCAGTGGGGACGGATGGTCGGGGCAGTACTTC. Translation gives CASSGDGWSGQYF. The chain has TRBV3-1 and TRBJ2-7; the D gene could be TRBD1 or TRBD2 (5 bases each). Germline V gene sequence: CDR1 LGHDT, CDR2 YNNKEL (reference sequence). The CDR3 is made up of 13 amino acids. The V end was cut by 6 bases, the J end by 9 bases, with 18 bases between.

Ten or more counts support this clonotype. This chain connects TRBV12-3 or TRBV12-4 to TRBJ2-1; 7 nucleotides line up with TRBD2. The CDR3 is 13 residues long. The ends lost 5 bases at V and 6 bases at J; junction bases unmatched: 4. CDR3 in DNA: TGTGCCAGCAGTAGGGACTACCCCAATGAGCAGTTCTTC. It encodes CASSRDYPNEQFF.

This chain links TRBV7-2 with TRBJ2-7; 7 bases map to TRBD1. This CDR3 is built from 15 residues. CDR1 and CDR2 from the germline V gene are SGHTA and FQGNSA. V shed 3 bases and J 2 bases; nucleotides not matched to a gene: 7. DNA of the CDR3: TGTGCCAGCAGCTTGGACAGGCGACCTACCTACGAGCAGTACTTC. Protein sequence: CASSLDRRPTYEQYF.

The chain recombines TRBV27 with TRBJ2-7; the match to TRBD2 covers 14 bases. Looked up from germline, CDR1 is MNHEY and CDR2 is SMNVEV (reference sequence). V shed 6 bases, J shed 2 bases, and the junction held 9 bases outside the gene matches. This CDR3 contains 17 residues. CDR3 loop: CASRIGTSGRAAYEQYF. CDR3 nucleotide sequence: TGTGCCAGCAGAATAGGGACTAGCGGGAGAGCCGCCTACGAGCAGTACTTC.

This clonotype was detected once. The V call is TRBV7-2, the J call TRBJ2-5, with 10 bases lining up with TRBD1. This CDR3 has 16 amino acids. Germline V lookup: CDR1 SGHTA, CDR2 FQGNSA. V lost 4 bases and J lost 4; bases outside the gene matches: 9. This chain's CDR3 is CASSWGTGVYGETQYF. DNA for the CDR3: TGTGCCAGCAGCTGGGGGACAGGGGTGTATGGAGAGACCCAGTACTTC.

The V and J genes are TRBV15 and TRBJ2-1, with 7 bases that match TRBD1. The CDR3 length is 13 residues. Germline V gene sequence: CDR1 LNHNV, CDR2 YYDKDF (reference sequence). V lost 8 bases to trimming and J lost 9 bases; unmatched junction nucleotides: 10. DNA of the CDR3: TGTGCCACCGGGACAGTTTTCCTTCCTGAGCAGTTCTTC. Its translation is CATGTVFLPEQFF.

The chain combines TRBV28 with TRBJ1-2, with a tentative D call TRBD1 (5 bases). V was clipped by 6 bases and J by 10 bases, with 18 bases between them. The CDR3 contains 13 residues. From germline, CDR1 is MDHEN and CDR2 SYDVKM. Here the CDR3 DNA reads TGTGCCAGCAGCCCCCCTGCGGGACGTGCCTACACCTTC. Translation: CASSPPAGRAYTF.

A remark on this clonotype: A clone one base away is much larger, so this may be a read error. V gene TRBV20-1 combines with J gene TRBJ2-3; 7 bases line up with TRBD2. This CDR3 is 16 amino acids long. The germline V gene encodes CDR1 DFQATT and CDR2 SNEGSKA (reference sequence). CDR3 residues: CCARGLRRESADTQYF. CDR3 nucleotide sequence: TGCTGTGCTAGAGGGTTAAGGCGGGAGAGCGCAGATACGCAGTATTTT.

This clonotype was seen a handful of times. The V gene is TRBV4-2, the J gene TRBJ1-6; no clear D gene. This CDR3 is built from 13 residues. Per germline, CDR1 LGHNA and CDR2 YNFKEQ. Trimming left V 0 bases short and J 8 bases short, with 5 bases between. This chain's CDR3 is CASSQEEDSPLHF. In nucleotides, the CDR3 is TGTGCCAGCAGCCAAGAAGAGGATTCACCCCTCCACTTT.

This clonotype turned up a few times. CDR3 sequence reads: CASSSDDSTDTQYF. The CDR3, as DNA: TGTGCCAGCAGTTCCGATGATAGCACAGATACGCAGTATTTT. This rearrangement joins TRBV7-3 to TRBJ2-3; no definite D call. The CDR3 is 14 amino acids. The germline V and J ends were trimmed by 6 bases and 0 bases, with 10 bases remaining between them. The germline CDR1 and CDR2 sequences are SGHTA and FQGTGA.

The chain employs TRBV5-8 and TRBJ2-3, with D hard to call. Germline CDR1 reads SGHTS; CDR2 reads YDEGEE. The CDR3 covers 17 residues. V was clipped by 0 bases and J by 3 bases, with 17 bases between them. The CDR3 reads CASSLGLAVAMTDTQYF. The CDR3 region has the DNA TGTGCCAGCAGCTTGGGTCTCGCAGTGGCTATGACAGATACGCAGTATTTT.

This clonotype was observed a handful of times. V gene TRBV4-2 combines with J gene TRBJ2-3, with 11 bases aligning to TRBD2. The CDR3 length is 17 residues. Unmatched junction bases numbered 9, after V lost 3 bases and J lost 4 bases. The V gene's germline CDR1 is LGHNA and CDR2 YNFKEQ. CDR3 amino acids: CASSQGATSGSPDTQYF. The CDR3 bases are TGTGCCAGCAGCCAGGGGGCAACTAGCGGGAGCCCAGATACGCAGTATTTT.

On this clonotype itself: Since the CDR3 does not end with the conserved phenylalanine or tryptophan, this likely comes from a read error. Because the CDR3's place on the DNA is in doubt, the DNA is left out and the CDR3 is given as listed by TCRdb. This chain connects TRBV20-1 to TRBJ1-1. The length of the CDR3 is 8 amino acids, counting both ends. Germline CDR1 DFQATT, CDR2 SNEGSKA (reference sequence). The CDR3 region is CSASTLIC.

The chain carries TRBV5-1 and TRBJ2-1, with TRBD1 as a possible D gene (5 bases). Trimming took 5 bases from V and 5 from J, leaving 26 bases between them. CDR1 is SGHRS, CDR2 YFSETQ, per germline. This CDR3 region has 18 residues. For the CDR3, the DNA is TGCGCCAGCAGACACGACAGAACTAAGGAAACGAACCACAATGAGCAGTTCTTC. Protein: CASRHDRTKETNHNEQFF. The complete variable domain, with remaining parts taken from reference TRBV5-1 and TRBJ2-1, reads KAGVTQTPRYLIKTRGQQVTLSCSPISGHRSVSWYQQTPGQGLQFLFEYFSETQRNKGNFPGRFSGRQFSNSRSEMNVSTLELGDSALYLCASRHDRTKETNHNEQFFGPGTRLTVL.

In this sample, this clonotype turned up a few times. The V and J genes are TRBV6-1 and TRBJ2-7, with D perhaps given as TRBD1 or TRBD2 (5 bases each). There are 14 residues in the CDR3. V lost 6 bases and J lost 3, with 15 bases in between. Germline V gene sequence: CDR1 MNHNS, CDR2 SASEGT. DNA of the CDR3: TGTGCCAGCAGCCGTGACAGCGGTTTCTACGAGCAGTACTTC. It is translated as CASSRDSGFYEQYF.